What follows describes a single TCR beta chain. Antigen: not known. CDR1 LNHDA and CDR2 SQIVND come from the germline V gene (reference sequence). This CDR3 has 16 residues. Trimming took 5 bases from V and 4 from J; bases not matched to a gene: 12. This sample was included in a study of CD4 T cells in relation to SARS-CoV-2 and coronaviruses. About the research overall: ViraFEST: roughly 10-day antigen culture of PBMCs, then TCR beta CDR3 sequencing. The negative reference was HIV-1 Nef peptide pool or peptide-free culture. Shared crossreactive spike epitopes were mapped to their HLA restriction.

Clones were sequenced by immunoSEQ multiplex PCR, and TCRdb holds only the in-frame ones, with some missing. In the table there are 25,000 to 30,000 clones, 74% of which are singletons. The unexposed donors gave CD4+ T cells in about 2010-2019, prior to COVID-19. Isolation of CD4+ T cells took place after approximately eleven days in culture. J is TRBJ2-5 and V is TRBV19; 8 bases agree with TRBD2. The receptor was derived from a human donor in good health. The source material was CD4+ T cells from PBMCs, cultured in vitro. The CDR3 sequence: CASSPRWVAGRETQYF. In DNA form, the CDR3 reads TGTGCCAGTAGTCCGCGCTGGGTAGCGGGGAGAGAGACCCAGTACTTC.